Each of the 27 T cell receptor beta chains below was sequenced from the same sample in a study of blood T cells in healthy people across ages. The authors ran a second PCR of about 6 to 11 cycles using a sample-barcoded 5' primer and a J-beta primer mix. MiXCR, applied by TCRdb to the 5' RACE reads, yields one record per CDR3 protein. This sample has fewer than 800,000 distinct CDR3 sequences; approximately 50% occur once, and the top ten carry under 35%. Sequences were obtained from blood. Every receptor here comes from a woman in her sixties in good health.

V gene TRBV3-1 combines with J gene TRBJ2-7, with a weak D call TRBD2 (5 bases). Germline CDR1 reads LGHDT; CDR2 reads YNNKEL (reference sequence). The CDR3 is made up of 15 amino acids. The V and J ends lost 3 bases and 6 bases respectively, with 18 bases between them. CDR3 amino acids: CASSQGRGSIGEQYF. Here the CDR3 DNA reads TGTGCCAGCAGCCAGGGGAGAGGGAGTATAGGCGAGCAGTACTTC.

Only a few counts were recorded for this clonotype. The CDR3 region is CSVERDREYNEQFF. CDR3 sequence (DNA): TGCAGCGTTGAAAGAGACAGGGAATACAATGAGCAGTTCTTC. The J gene is TRBJ2-1, the V gene TRBV29-1; TRBD1 matches at 7 bases. After removal of 2 bases from V and 4 bases from J, the junction contained 5 bases not matched to a gene. Per the germline V gene, CDR1 is SQVTM and CDR2 is ANQGSEA. This CDR3 has 14 residues.

The genes are TRBV29-1 and TRBJ2-1; D gene ambiguous. CDR3 length: 11 amino acids. Germline loops: CDR1 SQVTM, CDR2 ANQGSEA. V lost 5 bases and J lost 5, with 7 bases in between. CDR3 sequence (DNA): TGCAGCGTTTTAGCCCACAATGAGCAGTTCTTC. It specifies CSVLAHNEQFF.

The chain combines TRBV5-1 with TRBJ1-5; D is uncertain. From germline, CDR1 is SGHRS and CDR2 YFSETQ. V lost 4 bases to trimming and J lost 4 bases, with 9 bases between them. The CDR3 consists of 13 residues. This chain's CDR3 is CASSREPNQPQHF. CDR3 bases: TGCGCCAGCAGCAGGGAACCAAATCAGCCCCAGCATTTT.

This clonotype was detected many times. The chain is built from TRBV7-3 and TRBJ2-1; TRBD2 matches 13 bases. The germline CDR1 and CDR2 sequences are SGHTA and FQGTGA. Trimming took 8 bases from V and 9 from J; bases not matched to a gene: 1. The CDR3 has 12 amino acids. CDR3 amino acids: CASGTSGAEQFF. The CDR3 coding sequence is TGTGCCAGCGGGACTAGCGGGGCTGAGCAGTTCTTC.

CDR3 in amino acids: CASARFNYGYTF. DNA of the CDR3: TGTGCCAGCGCTCGTTTTAACTATGGCTACACCTTC. This sequence joins TRBV7-9 and TRBJ1-2; unclear D gene. Trimming pared 8 bases from V and 1 base from J, leaving 8 bases between. This CDR3 region has 12 residues. The germline V gene encodes CDR1 SEHNR and CDR2 FQNEAQ (reference sequence). The full variable domain, completed using reference TRBV7-9 and TRBJ1-2, is DTGVSQNPRHKITKRGQNVTFRCDPISEHNRLYWYRQTLGQGPEFLTYFQNEAQLEKSRLLSDRFSAERPKGSFSTLEIQRTEQGDSAMYLCASARFNYGYTFGSGTRLTVV.

This clonotype was seen at least ten times. The chain employs TRBV20-1 and TRBJ2-5; TRBD2 agrees at 14 bases. Per germline, CDR1 DFQATT and CDR2 SNEGSKA (reference sequence). V lost 0 bases and J lost 11; bases outside the gene matches: 11. This CDR3 has 16 residues. The CDR3: CSARDSGLAGGDEQYF. CDR3 DNA sequence: TGCAGTGCTAGAGACTCCGGACTAGCGGGAGGCGATGAGCAGTACTTC.

This clonotype came up a few times. The CDR3 nucleotides are TGTGCCACCAGTGATCATGGACAGGGGGCGAACGGGGAGCTGTTTTTT. Translation: CATSDHGQGANGELFF. The chain is built from TRBV24-1 and TRBJ2-2; 11 bases are shared with TRBD1. The CDR3 covers 16 residues. The trim removed 3 bases at V and 7 bases at J, leaving 6 bases unmatched. CDR1 and CDR2 from the germline V gene are KGHDR and SFDVKD.

The CDR3 DNA reads TGTGCCAGCAGCCTCGACCCATCCCTAGCCCTAGCGGAGAAATATCGGTCCTACGAGCAGTACTTC. It specifies CASSLDPSLALAEKYRSYEQYF. V gene TRBV14 combines with J gene TRBJ2-7, with TRBD2 matching over 7 bases. V was clipped by 4 bases and J by 1 base; unmatched bases: 28. The CDR3 loop spans 22 amino acids. Germline V lookup: CDR1 SGHDN, CDR2 FVKESK.

This clonotype was observed a few times. The V gene is TRBV5-6, the J gene TRBJ1-2; 7 bases map to TRBD1. The CDR3 is 16 amino acids. Germline CDR1 and CDR2: SGHDT and YYEEEE. The V segment lost 3 bases and the J segment 2 bases; nucleotides outside the gene matches: 10. This CDR3 reads CASSSTGSGYNYGYTF. The CDR3 DNA reads as TGTGCCAGCAGCTCGACAGGGAGCGGTTACAACTATGGCTACACCTTC.

This chain uses TRBV7-2 with TRBJ1-5; TRBD1 aligns across 8 bases. CDR3 length: 17 amino acids. The germline V gene encodes CDR1 SGHTA and CDR2 FQGNSA. Trimming removed 0 bases from V and 6 bases from J; junction bases left unmatched: 10. The CDR3 spells CASSLAPQGAGGQPQHF. The CDR3 nucleotides are TGTGCCAGCAGCTTAGCCCCTCAGGGGGCGGGCGGTCAGCCCCAGCATTTT.

This clonotype has just a few counts. The V and J genes are TRBV6-1 and TRBJ2-5; D might be TRBD2 (6 bases). The CDR3 runs to 14 residues. The V gene's germline CDR1 is MNHNS and CDR2 SASEGT. V was cut by 7 bases and J by 5 bases, with 17 bases left in between. CDR3: CASTSGGAGETQYF. In DNA form, the CDR3 reads TGTGCCAGCACTTCAGGCGGGGCAGGTGAGACCCAGTACTTC.

V usage is TRBV7-2 and J usage is TRBJ1-1; D may be TRBD1 (5 bases). The CDR3 length is 15 residues. Germline CDR1 is SGHTA and CDR2 is FQGNSA. Deletions cut 5 bases from V and 1 base from J, with 14 bases between. The CDR3 region is CASSPPRGENTEAFF. In DNA, the CDR3 is TGTGCCAGCAGCCCCCCACGGGGGGAGAACACTGAAGCTTTCTTT.

This clonotype was picked up a small number of times. The V and J genes are TRBV7-9 and TRBJ2-1; a weak D match, TRBD2 (6 bases). This CDR3 is built from 11 residues. CDR1 is SEHNR and CDR2 is FQNEAQ in the germline V gene (reference sequence). Trimming removed 11 bases from V and 6 bases from J, with 11 bases in between. In nucleotides, the CDR3 is TGTGCCGGCGGGGTGCCCAATGAGCAGTTCTTC. The encoded protein is CAGGVPNEQFF.

The chain combines TRBV15 with TRBJ2-7, with 7 positions matching TRBD1. The DNA end lines up better with TRBJ2-5; the J call may be wrong. The CDR3 runs 14 residues. The germline CDR1 and CDR2 sequences are LNHNV and YYDKDF (reference sequence). DNA for the CDR3: TGTGCCACCAGCAGAGTGGGACAGCCAGAGACCCAGTACTTC. Protein sequence: CATSRVGQPETQYF.

This chain links TRBV7-9 with TRBJ2-5; D is possibly TRBD1 or TRBD2 (6 bases each). With 2 bases removed from V and 5 bases from J, the gap between germline ends came to 12 bases. CDR1 is SEHNR and CDR2 is FQNEAQ in the germline V gene (reference sequence). There are 14 residues in the CDR3. CDR3 in amino acids: CASSLRGAYETQYF. CDR3 DNA sequence: TGTGCCAGCAGCTTAAGGGGGGCGTATGAGACCCAGTACTTC.

About this clonotype: Given a much more abundant clone one base away, this may be a read error. The chain has TRBV5-5 and TRBJ2-4; D not resolved. Matching the DNA end better, TRBJ2-5 makes the J call doubtful. This CDR3 comprises 12 residues. Germline CDR1 SGHKS, CDR2 YYEKEE (reference sequence). The CDR3 spells CAGSRAVETQYF. CDR3 coding DNA: TGTGCCGGCAGCCGCGCCGTGGAGACCCAGTACTTC.

V is TRBV7-2 and J is TRBJ2-4; the D gene is possibly TRBD2 (7 bases). The last part of the DNA fits TRBJ2-7 better; the J call may be wrong. The CDR3 is made up of 16 amino acids. Germline CDR1 reads SGHTA; CDR2 reads FQGNSA. The CDR3 spells CASSFGGASVAYEQYF. The CDR3 nucleotides are TGTGCCAGCAGCTTTGGGGGGGCTAGCGTTGCCTACGAGCAGTACTTC.

This rearrangement joins TRBV21-1 to TRBJ2-4; no check of the table's D call, TRBD1, against the DNA was made. TRBV21-1 is annotated as a pseudogene. The CDR3 covers 15 residues. The CDR3 is CASGSGGGNYNEQYF. The CDR3 DNA sequence: TGTGCCAGCGGATCCGGAGGGGGGAACTACAATGAGCAGTACTTC.

This clonotype has at least ten counts. V is TRBV6-2 or TRBV6-3 and J is TRBJ2-6; D remains unclear. The V end lost 2 bases, the J end lost 0 bases, and 8 bases lay between the germline ends. Germline CDR1 is MNHEY and CDR2 is SVGEGT. The CDR3 has 16 residues. CDR3 in amino acids: CASSYLESSGANVLTF. CDR3 coding DNA: TGTGCCAGCAGTTACCTTGAGTCCTCTGGGGCCAACGTCCTGACTTTC.

V gene TRBV6-2 or TRBV6-3 combines with J gene TRBJ1-5, with D unclear. Germline values: CDR1 MNHEY, CDR2 SVGEGT. V was cut by 0 bases and J by 15 bases, with 12 bases left in between. The CDR3 loop spans 12 amino acids. The CDR3 nucleotides are TGTGCCAGCAGTTACTCCTCGGCTTACTTGCATTTT. Amino acids: CASSYSSAYLHF.

The chain joins TRBV27 to TRBJ2-4; D unresolved. Germline V gene data show CDR1 as MNHEY and CDR2 as SMNVEV (reference sequence). Deletions cut 3 bases from V and 14 bases from J, with 14 bases between. This CDR3 comprises 12 residues. The CDR3 DNA follows: TGTGCCAGCAGTTTTACAGAGCTTGGGGAGTACTTC. Its protein product is CASSFTELGEYF.

On this clonotype: Mismatch with germline at one junction end may stem from a read error. This rearrangement joins TRBV7-2 to TRBJ2-3; no clear D. CDR1 and CDR2 (germline): SGHTA, FQGNSA. There are 15 residues in the CDR3. The CDR3 loop reads CAISLQRSGTDTQYF. Here the CDR3 DNA reads TGTGCCATCAGCCTACAGCGCTCTGGCACAGATACGCAGTATTTT. The whole variable domain, remainder taken from reference TRBV7-2 and TRBJ2-3, is GAGVSQSPSNKVTEKGKDVELRCDPISGHTALYWYRQSLGQGLEFLIYFQGNSAPDKSGLPSDRFSAERTGGSVSTLTIQRTQQEDSAVYLCAISLQRSGTDTQYFGPGTRLTVL.

This clonotype has a handful of counts. V gene TRBV2 combines with J gene TRBJ1-1; 7 bases are a match to TRBD1. The CDR3 has 12 residues. The junction had 6 bases not matched to a gene; V was cut back by 4 bases and J by 10 bases. Germline CDR1 and CDR2: SNHLY and FYNNEI. CDR3 nucleotide sequence: TGTGCCAGCAGTGTGATTCAGGGGGGAGCTTTCTTT. It specifies CASSVIQGGAFF. The full variable domain, with the rest looked up from reference TRBV2 and TRBJ1-1, is EPEVTQTPSHQVTQMGQEVILRCVPISNHLYFYWYRQILGQKVEFLVSFYNNEISEKSEIFDDQFSVERPDGSNFTLKIRSTKLEDSAMYFCASSVIQGGAFFGQGTRLTVV.

This clonotype was counted a single time. V is TRBV6-5 and J is TRBJ2-7, with TRBD1 identical over 10 bases. The J call is in doubt because the DNA end fits TRBJ2-5 better. CDR3 size: 16 residues. Germline CDR1 is MNHEY and CDR2 is SVGAGI. The CDR3 protein is CASSYSGTGAGGTQYF. For the CDR3, the DNA is TGTGCCAGCAGTTACTCAGGGACAGGGGCTGGTGGGACCCAGTACTTC.

The rearrangement joins TRBV7-9 to TRBJ1-1; no firm D call. CDR3 length equals 13 residues. Per germline, CDR1 SEHNR and CDR2 FQNEAQ (reference sequence). V was trimmed by 5 bases and J by 0 bases, leaving 7 bases between them. CDR3 residues: CASSASLNTEAFF. The CDR3 DNA reads as TGTGCCAGCAGCGCCAGTTTGAACACTGAAGCTTTCTTT.

This clonotype was observed once. The chain links TRBV7-2 to TRBJ2-3, with 10 bases matching TRBD2. There are 16 residues in the CDR3. Trimming removed 0 bases from V and 6 bases from J; junction bases left unmatched: 6. CDR1 is SGHTA and CDR2 is FQGNSA in the germline V gene. CDR3 nucleotide sequence: TGTGCCAGCAGCTTAGCGTCGGGTAGCGGGGGGGATACGCAGTATTTT. Its protein is CASSLASGSGGDTQYF.